The rows below give T cell receptor beta chains drawn from one sample of a study of blood T cell repertoires in COVID-19. The data were produced by immunoSEQ multiplex PCR, yet TCRdb's version contains in-frame clones alone and is incomplete. The profile shows under 55,000 clones, nearly 80% of them singletons. The sample comprised peripheral blood. The source is a man aged 65 to 85 with acute or convalescent COVID-19. The CDR3 runs from the conserved cysteine through the conserved F or W. D genes are given only for firm matches. The size entry is marked missing in some rows and otherwise reads once, few, many or a size class.

size: NA
J: TRBJ1-3
V: TRBV2
D: NA
DNA: TGTGCCAGCAGTGAGTGGAGCTCTGGAAACACCATATATTTT
CDR3: CASSEWSSGNTIYF

size: NA
J: TRBJ1-6
V: TRBV25-1
D: TRBD1
DNA: TGTGCCAGCAGAGCACCCGGGACAGGGATCTCACCCCTCCACTTT
CDR3: CASRAPGTGISPLHF

size: NA
J: TRBJ2-5
V: TRBV29-1
D: TRBD1
DNA: TGCAGCGTTTCCTCGGGGACAGGAGGGGAGACCCAGTACTTC
CDR3: CSVSSGTGGETQYF

size: NA
J: TRBJ2-3
V: TRBV29-1
D: NA
DNA: TGCAGCGTTGTCGCCGAGGCAGCGTACACAGATACGCAGTATTTT
CDR3: CSVVAEAAYTDTQYF

size: NA
J: TRBJ2-7
V: TRBV3-1/TRBV3-2
D: TRBD1
DNA: TGTGCCAGCAGCCAATACAGGGGCTACGAGCAGTACTTC
CDR3: CASSQYRGYEQYF

size: NA
J: TRBJ1-1
V: TRBV28
D: NA
DNA: TGTGCCAGCAGTACAGGGTCATTTAACACTGAAGCTTTCTTT
CDR3: CASSTGSFNTEAFF

size: NA
J: TRBJ1-1
V: TRBV9
D: NA
DNA: TGTGCCAGCAGTTTAGGGAGAGGGAACACTGAAGCTTTCTTT
CDR3: CASSLGRGNTEAFF

size: NA
J: TRBJ1-1
V: TRBV6-6
D: NA
DNA: TGTGCCAGCAAAACAGGAATCACTGAAGCTTTCTTT
CDR3: CASKTGITEAFF

size: NA
J: TRBJ2-2
V: TRBV6-2/TRBV6-3
D: NA
DNA: TGTGCCAGCAGTTACTACAGGGTGAACGGGGAGCTGTTTTTT
CDR3: CASSYYRVNGELFF

size: NA
J: TRBJ1-4
V: TRBV18
D: NA
DNA: TGTGCCAGCTCACCAGATATTAGAGAAAAACTGTTTTTT
CDR3: CASSPDIREKLFF

size: NA
J: TRBJ1-6
V: TRBV6-6
D: NA
DNA: TGTGCCAGCACCCGGAGCTCCTATAATTCACCCCTCCACTTT
CDR3: CASTRSSYNSPLHF

size: few
J: TRBJ2-4
V: TRBV4-2
D: NA
DNA: TGTGCCAGCAGCCAAGATCACAGGTTGGAAAACATTCAGTACTTC
CDR3: CASSQDHRLENIQYF

size: once
J: TRBJ2-5
V: TRBV20-1
D: NA
DNA: TGCAGTGCTACGGGGGGCGAGACCCAGTACTTC
CDR3: CSATGGETQYF

size: few
J: TRBJ2-1
V: TRBV30
D: TRBD1
DNA: TGTGCCTGGAGTCAACAGGGGGGACGGTACAATGAGCAGTTCTTC
CDR3: CAWSQQGGRYNEQFF

size: NA
J: TRBJ1-2
V: TRBV7-2
D: TRBD1
DNA: TGTGCCAGCAGCTTATCCACAGGGGCACTTTATGGCTACACCTTC
CDR3: CASSLSTGALYGYTF

size: NA
J: TRBJ1-2
V: TRBV19
D: NA
DNA: TGTGCCAGTACCGACAGCTATGGCTACACCTTC
CDR3: CASTDSYGYTF

size: few
J: TRBJ2-1
V: TRBV5-4
D: NA
DNA: TGTGCCAGCAGCTCCCGGGGAGGCGGTCGTGAGCAGTTCTTC
CDR3: CASSSRGGGREQFF

size: NA
J: TRBJ2-1
V: TRBV9
D: NA
DNA: TGTGCCAGCAGCGTAGTATCGGTCCGGGGTCCGGGCAATGAGCAGTTCTTC
CDR3: CASSVVSVRGPGNEQFF

size: NA
J: TRBJ1-1
V: TRBV11-3
D: NA
DNA: TGTGCCAGCAGCTCTGCCGGGGGGACTGAAGCTTTCTTT
CDR3: CASSSAGGTEAFF

size: NA
J: TRBJ1-2
V: TRBV7-8
D: TRBD1
DNA: TGTGCCAGCAGCGTTAACAGGGGAACTAACTATGGCTACACCTTC
CDR3: CASSVNRGTNYGYTF

size: NA
J: TRBJ1-1
V: TRBV12-3/TRBV12-4
D: NA
DNA: TGTGCCAGCAGTTTAACAGGGAACACTGAAGCTTTCTTT
CDR3: CASSLTGNTEAFF

size: NA
J: TRBJ2-2
V: TRBV19
D: TRBD1
DNA: TGTGCCAGTAGTATCGGACAGGGGGGCACCGGGGAGCTGTTTTTT
CDR3: CASSIGQGGTGELFF

size: NA
J: TRBJ1-1
V: TRBV3-1/TRBV3-2
D: NA
DNA: TGTGCCAGCAGCCAAGGACAGAGCAACACTGAAGCTTTCTTT
CDR3: CASSQGQSNTEAFF

size: NA
J: TRBJ1-4
V: TRBV11-2
D: NA
DNA: TGTGCCAGCAGCCCACCGACAGGCCCTCGGGAAAAACTGTTTTTT
CDR3: CASSPPTGPREKLFF

size: NA
J: TRBJ1-6
V: TRBV9
D: TRBD1
DNA: TGTGCCAGCAGCGAGGGGACAGGGTATAATTCACCCCTCCACTTT
CDR3: CASSEGTGYNSPLHF

size: once
J: TRBJ2-1
V: TRBV9
D: TRBD1
DNA: TGTGCCAGCAGCACATCGGGACAGGGGTCCAGCACCCTCTACAATGAGCAGTTCTTC
CDR3: CASSTSGQGSSTLYNEQFF

size: NA
J: TRBJ1-3
V: TRBV11-1
D: NA
DNA: TGTGCCAGCAGCTCCACCCGGACAGGAAACACCATATATTTT
CDR3: CASSSTRTGNTIYF

size: NA
J: TRBJ2-1
V: TRBV24-1
D: TRBD1
DNA: TGTGCCACCAGTGACTTGAAGCAGGGGGTAGATGAGCAGTTCTTC
CDR3: CATSDLKQGVDEQFF

size: once
J: TRBJ2-1
V: TRBV7-2
D: NA
DNA: TGTGCCAGCAGCTCCCAATACAATGAGCAGTTCTTC
CDR3: CASSSQYNEQFF

size: NA
J: TRBJ1-6
V: TRBV14
D: TRBD1
DNA: TGTGCCAGCAGCCAATTCTCTTCTCTGACAGGGGCGAATTCACCCCTCCACTTT
CDR3: CASSQFSSLTGANSPLHF

size: NA
J: TRBJ1-6
V: TRBV7-2
D: NA
DNA: TGTGCCAGTCGTGGGGCTAGTAATTCACCCCTCCACTTT
CDR3: CASRGASNSPLHF

size: NA
J: TRBJ1-1
V: TRBV10-2
D: TRBD1
DNA: TGCGCCAGCTTTTTTGACAGGGGAACTGAAGCTTTCTTT
CDR3: CASFFDRGTEAFF

size: NA
J: TRBJ2-1
V: TRBV3-1/TRBV3-2
D: TRBD2
DNA: TGTGCCAGCAGCCAACTAGCGGGGGGGCGGTCCTACAATGAGCAGTTCTTC
CDR3: CASSQLAGGRSYNEQFF

size: NA
J: TRBJ1-5
V: TRBV30
D: NA
DNA: TGTGCCTGGAGTGCAGTAAATCAGCCCCAGCATTTT
CDR3: CAWSAVNQPQHF

size: NA
J: TRBJ1-6
V: TRBV4-2
D: NA
DNA: TGTGCCAGCAGCCAATCCGCTGGCAGGGTTGGGTCACCCCTCCACTTT
CDR3: CASSQSAGRVGSPLHF

size: once
J: TRBJ1-1
V: TRBV7-3
D: NA
DNA: TGTGCCAGCAGCTCGGAGGTGAACACTGAAGCTTTCTTT
CDR3: CASSSEVNTEAFF

size: NA
J: TRBJ1-4
V: TRBV19
D: NA
DNA: TGTGCCAGCCGGAAGGGGGGGGCAACTAATGAAAAACTGTTTTTT
CDR3: CASRKGGATNEKLFF

size: NA
J: TRBJ1-6
V: TRBV5-5
D: NA
DNA: TGTGCCAGCAGCTTGTATAACAGGGATAATTCACCCCTCCACTTT
CDR3: CASSLYNRDNSPLHF

size: NA
J: TRBJ2-7
V: TRBV5-3
D: NA
DNA: TGTGCCAGAAGCTGGTCCTTCAGACCATGGGCTAATTACGAGCAGTACTTC
CDR3: CARSWSFRPWANYEQYF

size: NA
J: TRBJ1-1
V: TRBV29-1
D: TRBD1
DNA: TGCAGCGGTGGACAGGGGTTAACTGAAGCTTTCTTT
CDR3: CSGGQGLTEAFF

size: NA
J: TRBJ2-1
V: TRBV12-3/TRBV12-4
D: NA
DNA: TGTGCCAGCAGTTTAGGAGGGGAGCAGTTCTTC
CDR3: CASSLGGEQFF

size: few
J: TRBJ2-5
V: TRBV30
D: NA
DNA: TGTGCCTGGAGTGGTCCCTCGCGGGAGACCCAGTACTTC
CDR3: CAWSGPSRETQYF

size: NA
J: TRBJ1-1
V: TRBV20-1
D: NA
DNA: TGCAGTGCTAGTCACGTCCCTAGTGGGAACACTGAAGCTTTCTTT
CDR3: CSASHVPSGNTEAFF

size: NA
J: TRBJ2-7
V: TRBV3-1/TRBV3-2
D: TRBD1
DNA: TGTGCCAGCAGCCGGGACAGGCCGCCGTACGAGCAGTACTTC
CDR3: CASSRDRPPYEQYF

size: NA
J: TRBJ1-5
V: TRBV7-2
D: NA
DNA: TGTGCCAGCAGCCCTCAGCGGAATCAGCCCCAGCATTTT
CDR3: CASSPQRNQPQHF

size: NA
J: TRBJ2-7
V: TRBV5-1
D: TRBD1
DNA: TGCGCCAGCAGGCCCTATCAGGGGGCGTTAGAGAACGAGCAGTACTTC
CDR3: CASRPYQGALENEQYF

size: NA
J: TRBJ2-1
V: TRBV6-6
D: TRBD2
DNA: TGTGCCAGCAGCCGTACTAGCGGGGGTCACAATGAGCAGTTCTTC
CDR3: CASSRTSGGHNEQFF

size: few
J: TRBJ2-2
V: TRBV2
D: TRBD1
DNA: TGTGCCAGCTACAGGGGATTCACCGGGGAGCTGTTTTTT
CDR3: CASYRGFTGELFF

size: medium-sized
J: TRBJ1-6
V: TRBV7-2
D: NA
DNA: TGTGCCAGCAGCAGGGGGGGGCTCAATAATTCACCCCTCCACTTT
CDR3: CASSRGGLNNSPLHF

size: NA
J: TRBJ1-1
V: TRBV7-6
D: NA
DNA: TGTGCCAGCAGCTTAGCGAAAGTCCCGGGGGGGACTGAAGCTTTCTTT
CDR3: CASSLAKVPGGTEAFF